A single TCR beta chain is shown here with its context. This entry comes from a study of blood T cells in healthy people across ages. With a J-beta primer mix and a sample-barcoded 5' primer, a second PCR ran roughly 6 to 11 cycles. Unique molecular identifiers of 12 random nucleotides labeled each cDNA. Sequencing recovered at least 3 million CDR3-containing paired-end reads from each sample. TCRdb independently ran MiXCR on the 5' RACE reads; one entry per CDR3 protein. The table shows 550,000 to 750,000 distinct CDR3 sequences, with about 21% occurring only once. Every sample had a minimum of 6.5 million PBMCs isolated. The CDR3 sequence is 15 residues long. Trimming cost V 4 bases and J 0 bases, with 14 bases left between them. The germline V gene has CDR1 DFQATT and CDR2 SNEGSKA (reference sequence).

The specimen was blood. The origin of this receptor is a man between 70 and 80 years old in good health. The chain uses TRBV20-1 and TRBJ2-3, with D possibly called TRBD1 or TRBD2 (6 bases each). The CDR3 is CSATRGPSSTDTQYF. The CDR3 DNA reads TGCAGTGCTACACGGGGGCCATCTAGCACAGATACGCAGTATTTT.